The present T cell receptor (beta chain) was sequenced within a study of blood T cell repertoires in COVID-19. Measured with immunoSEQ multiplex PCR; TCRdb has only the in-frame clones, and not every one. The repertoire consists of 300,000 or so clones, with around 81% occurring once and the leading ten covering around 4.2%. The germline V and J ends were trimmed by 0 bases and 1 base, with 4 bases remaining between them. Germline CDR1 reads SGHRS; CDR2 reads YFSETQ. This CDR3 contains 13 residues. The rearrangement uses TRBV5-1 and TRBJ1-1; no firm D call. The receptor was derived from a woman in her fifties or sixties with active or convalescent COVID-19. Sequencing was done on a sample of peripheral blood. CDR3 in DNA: TGCGCCAGCAGCTTGGCTAGGAACACTGAAGCTTTCTTT. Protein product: CASSLARNTEAFF. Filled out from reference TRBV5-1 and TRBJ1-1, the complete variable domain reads KAGVTQTPRYLIKTRGQQVTLSCSPISGHRSVSWYQQTPGQGLQFLFEYFSETQRNKGNFPGRFSGRQFSNSRSEMNVSTLELGDSALYLCASSLARNTEAFFGQGTRLTVV.